The next 8 T cell receptor beta chains were all read from a single sample in a study of technical replicates of blood from a handful of donors. The data were produced by immunoSEQ multiplex PCR, yet TCRdb's version contains in-frame clones alone and is incomplete. The table includes 84,000 or so clones, around 97% detected once. The sample comprised T cells isolated from PBMCs. Receptor source: a human donor in good health.

V usage is TRBV7-2 and J usage is TRBJ1-5, with 9 bases fitting TRBD1. This CDR3 has 17 residues. Germline CDR1 SGHTA, CDR2 FQGNSA. V was pared by 5 bases and J by 1 base, with 9 bases of the junction left unmatched. For the CDR3, the DNA is TGTGCCAGCAGCCCGACGGGACAGGGACGGAGCAATCAGCCCCAGCATTTT. It codes for CASSPTGQGRSNQPQHF. The full variable domain, its missing parts supplied by reference TRBV7-2 and TRBJ1-5, is GAGVSQSPSNKVTEKGKDVELRCDPISGHTALYWYRQSLGQGLEFLIYFQGNSAPDKSGLPSDRFSAERTGGSVSTLTIQRTQQEDSAVYLCASSPTGQGRSNQPQHFGDGTRLSIL.

The chain recombines TRBV13 with TRBJ2-7, with TRBD1 matching over 9 bases. V dropped 3 bases and J dropped 3; count of bases not matched to a gene: 3. CDR3 length: 14 amino acids. The V gene's germline CDR1 is PRHDT and CDR2 FYEKMQ (reference sequence). In DNA form, the CDR3 reads TGTGCCAGCAGCTTGAGGACAGGGGTCTACGAGCAGTACTTC. It yields the protein CASSLRTGVYEQYF.

V is TRBV28 and J is TRBJ1-5; D is possibly TRBD1 (6 bases). The germline V gene has CDR1 MDHEN and CDR2 SYDVKM. The CDR3 contains 15 residues. With 0 bases removed from V and 5 bases from J, the gap between germline ends came to 11 bases. In nucleotides, the CDR3 is TGTGCCAGCAGTTTATGGGACAGAAGGGATCAGCCCCAGCATTTT. Translating it yields CASSLWDRRDQPQHF.

The rearrangement links TRBV6-6 to TRBJ2-2; 7 positions agree with TRBD1. In germline, CDR1 is MNHNY, CDR2 SVGAGI (reference sequence). The V and J ends lost 2 bases and 6 bases, in that order; junction bases with no gene match: 9. The CDR3 is 16 residues long. CDR3 residues: CASSYPGQIVSGELFF. The CDR3, as DNA: TGTGCCAGCAGTTACCCGGGACAGATAGTCTCCGGGGAGCTGTTTTTT.

The chain is built from TRBV11-2 and TRBJ1-2; tentatively, D is TRBD1 (5 bases). Germline V gene lookup returns CDR1 SGHAT and CDR2 FQNNGV. Trimming shortened V by 1 base and J by 7 bases, and 10 bases separated the two germline ends. The CDR3 is made up of 13 amino acids. CDR3 in DNA: TGTGCCAGCAGCTTAGCAGGGAACGGTGGCTACACCTTC. Translated: CASSLAGNGGYTF.

The chain links TRBV5-1 to TRBJ2-7; maybe TRBD2 (6 bases). Looked up from germline, CDR1 is SGHRS and CDR2 is YFSETQ. V was cut by 4 bases and J by 3 bases, with 11 bases left in between. This CDR3 has 13 amino acids. CDR3 region: CASSETSFYEQYF. The CDR3 region has the DNA TGCGCCAGCAGCGAAACTAGCTTCTACGAGCAGTACTTC.

The rearrangement links TRBV2 to TRBJ2-1, with 9 bases that match TRBD1. The CDR3 has 14 residues. Trimming took 6 bases from V and 4 from J; bases not matched to a gene: 4. The germline gives CDR1 SNHLY, CDR2 FYNNEI. CDR3 residues: CASRIGQGYNEQFF. The CDR3 DNA reads as TGTGCCAGCAGAATTGGACAGGGGTACAATGAGCAGTTCTTC.

The chain has TRBV2 and TRBJ1-2, with D possibly being TRBD1 (6 bases). The CDR3 is made up of 12 amino acids. The V and J ends lost 4 bases and 4 bases respectively, with 7 bases between them. Germline lookup yields CDR1 SNHLY and CDR2 FYNNEI. DNA of the CDR3: TGTGCCAGCAGTGGGGGGCGCTATGGCTACACCTTC. Protein product: CASSGGRYGYTF.